This T cell receptor beta chain was obtained from a study of human T cells and chemical hapten exposure. Study-level background: DPC at 2% was the sensitizing agent, placed on roughly 2 cm by roughly 2 cm of upper inner arm skin. Diagnoses of alopecia areata, totalis or universalis occurred in mostly female patients. Broader study findings: Unchanged with DPC sensitization were TCRs above 1 in 1000 frequency.

This clonotype is labeled medium-sized. The antigen is undetermined. Methods used by the authors: With a range of about 20,000 to 750,000, the median per sample was roughly 95,000 TCRs. A single record per CDR3 protein comes from TCRdb applying MiXCR to the RACE reads. None of the V and J calls come from the authors' own analysis; TCRdb made them. The repertoire holds roughly 32,000 distinct CDR3 sequences, with about 5.6% as singletons. The time point here: patch test 3, about 24 weeks after DPC sensitization. The treatment is: therapeutic diphenylcyclopropenone sensitization with weekly scalp DPC. V lost 1 base, J lost 8 bases, and 15 bases lay in between. This CDR3 has 14 amino acids. The germline gives CDR1 SGHDT, CDR2 YYEEEE.

The sample in question was whole blood, obtained in connection with sensitization to the hapten diphenylcyclopropenone (DPC). The receptor was isolated from a man younger than 40 with alopecia areata. Some clones in this sample may be carry-over from other donors' samples. The chain combines TRBV5-6 with TRBJ1-2; no firm D call. CDR3 sequence (DNA): TGTGCCAGCAGCTTGCCGCAACACGCTAACGGCTACACCTTC. Protein: CASSLPQHANGYTF.